This TCR beta chain was identified in a study of chemoradiotherapy in HPV16-positive cancers. This CDR3 is 13 amino acids long. Germline V CDR1 and CDR2: SGHNT, YENEEA. V was clipped by 5 bases and J by 1 base; unmatched bases: 2. TCRdb's copy holds only in-frame clones and misses some; the assay was immunoSEQ multiplex PCR. The table includes 20,000 to 25,000 clones, over 75% detected once. The chain uses TRBV11-3 and TRBJ2-7; 7 nucleotides match TRBD1. Specimen: blood, collected from a patient who underwent chemoradiotherapy. The TCR sequence derives from a human donor with HPV-associated anogenital cancer. CDR3 in amino acids: CASSRQGSYEQYF. The CDR3 DNA is TGTGCCAGCAGCAGACAGGGTTCCTACGAGCAGTACTTC.